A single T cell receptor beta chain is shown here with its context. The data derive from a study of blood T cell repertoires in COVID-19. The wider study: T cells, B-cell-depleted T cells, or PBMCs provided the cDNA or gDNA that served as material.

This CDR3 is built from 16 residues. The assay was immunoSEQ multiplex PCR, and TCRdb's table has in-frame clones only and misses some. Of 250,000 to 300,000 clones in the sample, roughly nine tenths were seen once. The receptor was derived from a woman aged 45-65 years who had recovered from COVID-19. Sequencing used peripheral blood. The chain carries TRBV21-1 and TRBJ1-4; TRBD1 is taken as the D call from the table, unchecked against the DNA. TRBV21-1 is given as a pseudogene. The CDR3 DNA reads TGTGCCAGCAGCAAAGACAGGGGGCGAACTAATGAAAAACTGTTTTTT. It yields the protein CASSKDRGRTNEKLFF.